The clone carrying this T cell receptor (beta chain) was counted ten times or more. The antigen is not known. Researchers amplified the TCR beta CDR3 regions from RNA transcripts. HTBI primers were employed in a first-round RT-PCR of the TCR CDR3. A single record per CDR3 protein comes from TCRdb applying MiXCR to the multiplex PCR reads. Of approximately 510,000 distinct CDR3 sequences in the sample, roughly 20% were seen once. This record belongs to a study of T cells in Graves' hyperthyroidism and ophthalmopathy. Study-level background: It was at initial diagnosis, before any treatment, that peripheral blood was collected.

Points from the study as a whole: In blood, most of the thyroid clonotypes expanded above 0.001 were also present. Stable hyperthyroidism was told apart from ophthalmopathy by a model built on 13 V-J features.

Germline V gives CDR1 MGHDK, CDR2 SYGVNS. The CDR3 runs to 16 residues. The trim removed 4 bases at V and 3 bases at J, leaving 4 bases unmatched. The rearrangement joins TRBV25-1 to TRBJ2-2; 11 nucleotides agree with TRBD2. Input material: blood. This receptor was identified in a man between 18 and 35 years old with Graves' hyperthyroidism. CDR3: CASSGGTSGYTGELFF. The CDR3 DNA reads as TGTGCCAGCAGTGGAGGGACTAGCGGATACACCGGGGAGCTGTTTTTT.